Listed below are T cell receptor beta chains from one sample, sequenced in a study of Graves' ophthalmopathy and Graves' hyperthyroidism. MiXCR, applied by TCRdb to the multiplex PCR reads, yields one record per CDR3 protein. This sample yields 900,000 to 1,200,000 distinct CDR3 sequences, of which approximately 35% are seen a single time; roughly 11% belongs to the top ten. Sequencing used peripheral blood or thyroid tissue (not recorded which). The receptors were sampled from an adult man with Graves' hyperthyroidism. CDR3s include the opening cysteine and the closing phenylalanine or tryptophan. The D gene is left open where the match is weak. Clone size is given for some rows only: seen once, a few or many times, or a class if the clone is expanded.

J gene,V gene,D gene,clone size,CDR3 DNA,CDR3 protein
TRBJ2-7,TRBV7-2,TRBD2,many,TGTGCCAGCAGCTCCGTAGCGGGACTAGCCTACGAGCAGTACTTC,CASSSVAGLAYEQYF
TRBJ2-7,TRBV9,TRBD2,.,TGTGCCAGCAGCGTGACTAGCGGGAGAAGCGAGCAGTACTTC,CASSVTSGRSEQYF
TRBJ1-5,TRBV29-1,TRBD1,.,TGCAGCCTGACGACAGGGGGCCGCAATCAGCCCCAGCATTTT,CSLTTGGRNQPQHF
TRBJ1-2,TRBV4-1,.,few,TGCGCCAGCAGCCAACCCGGGGAAACCGGTCTCTATGGCTACACCTTC,CASSQPGETGLYGYTF
TRBJ1-6,TRBV20-1,.,many,TGCAGTGCTAGAGAGGTGATAGGTTCACCCCTCCACTTT,CSAREVIGSPLHF
TRBJ1-3,TRBV7-6,.,many,TGTGCCAGCAGCTTAGACGCGGGCGCGACGAGCTCTGGAAACACCATATATTTT,CASSLDAGATSSGNTIYF
TRBJ1-3,TRBV11-2,.,.,TGTGCCAGCAGCTTAGACGGGGGTCATGGAAACACCATATATTTT,CASSLDGGHGNTIYF
TRBJ1-3,TRBV29-1,.,many,TGCAGCGTTTCTCCGTTTTCGGATGGAAACACCATATATTTT,CSVSPFSDGNTIYF
TRBJ2-7,TRBV10-3,TRBD2,many,TGTGCCATCAGTGAGACTAGCGGCTCCTACGAGCAGTACTTC,CAISETSGSYEQYF
TRBJ2-6,TRBV7-9,TRBD1,many,TGTGCCAGCAGCCTCACCTGGGACAGGGAATACTCTGGGGCCAACGTCCTGACTTTC,CASSLTWDREYSGANVLTF
TRBJ1-2,TRBV10-2,.,.,TGTGCCAGCAGCCAAGATCAGGGATTGTATGGCTACACCTTC,CASSQDQGLYGYTF
TRBJ1-2,TRBV12-3/TRBV12-4,TRBD1,.,TGTGCCAGCAGCCGGACAGGGATGGACTATGGCTACACCTTC,CASSRTGMDYGYTF
TRBJ2-7,TRBV7-2,TRBD1,.,TGTGCCAGCAGCTATCGGACAGGGGAAGGGGAGCAGTACTTC,CASSYRTGEGEQYF
TRBJ1-1,TRBV29-1,TRBD1,many,TGCAGCTCCCGACAGGGGAACACTGAAGCTTTCTTT,CSSRQGNTEAFF
TRBJ1-6,TRBV9,.,many,TGTGCCAGCAGCGTATCCTGGAGAACGGCTCCCCTCCACTTT,CASSVSWRTAPLHF
TRBJ2-7,TRBV20-1,TRBD1,.,TGCAGTGCCCCAAATCACAGGGGGCGTAGCGACGAGCAGTACTTC,CSAPNHRGRSDEQYF
TRBJ1-1,TRBV6-5,.,many,TGTGCCAGCAGTTACTCAGGGGCGGTGAACACTGAAGCTTTCTTT,CASSYSGAVNTEAFF
TRBJ1-6,TRBV3-1,.,few,TGTGCCAGCAGCCTCCGAGGCTCGGGTTCACCCCTCCACTTT,CASSLRGSGSPLHF
TRBJ2-5,TRBV7-2,TRBD2,.,TGTGCCAGCAGCTTAAAGGGCCCAGCTAGCGGGAGTCTGGAGACCCAGTACTTC,CASSLKGPASGSLETQYF
TRBJ2-5,TRBV10-3,TRBD1,.,TGTGCCATCAGTGAGCCCGGACAGGCCAACCAAGAGACCCAGTACTTC,CAISEPGQANQETQYF
TRBJ1-6,TRBV5-1,.,.,TGCGCCAGCAGCGTTGGACAGAATAATTCACCCCTCCACTTT,CASSVGQNNSPLHF
TRBJ2-6,TRBV10-3,.,.,TGTGCCAGTCCCCCCTGGACAGTCTCTGGGGCCAACGTCCTGACTTTC,CASPPWTVSGANVLTF
TRBJ1-2,TRBV29-1,.,.,TGCAGCGTTGAACGGGTTGGCTACACCTTC,CSVERVGYTF
TRBJ2-5,TRBV19,.,many,TGTGCCAGTAGCCCTAGTAAGGCTGGACTGCAAGAGACCCAGTACTTC,CASSPSKAGLQETQYF
TRBJ2-7,TRBV7-9,.,once,TGTGCCAGCAGCCATGATCTGACTAGCTCCTACGAGCAGTACTTC,CASSHDLTSSYEQYF
TRBJ2-7,TRBV7-9,TRBD2,many,TGTGCCAGCGGCCCTCAGCGGGGTACCTACGAGCAGTACTTC,CASGPQRGTYEQYF
TRBJ1-1,TRBV19,.,many,TGTGCCAGTAGTACAAGCCGGGACATAACACAAGCTTTCTTT,CASSTSRDITQAFF
TRBJ1-1,TRBV7-8,TRBD1,.,TGTGCCAGCAGCTTAGGCATCTCCTTCACAGGGGGGATCAACACTGAAGCTTTCTTT,CASSLGISFTGGINTEAFF
TRBJ2-7,TRBV7-9,.,few,TGTGCCAGCAGCCCATGGGGGGAACTAGGCTCCTACGAGCAGTACTTC,CASSPWGELGSYEQYF
TRBJ2-6,TRBV20-1,TRBD1,many,TGCAGTGCACTACAGGGGGCCCATTCTGGGGCCAACGTCCTGACTTTC,CSALQGAHSGANVLTF
TRBJ2-2,TRBV28,.,.,TGTGCCAGCACCAGCTTTGGGAGCGCGAACACCGGGGAGCTGTTTTTT,CASTSFGSANTGELFF
TRBJ2-2,TRBV2,.,.,TGTGCCAGCAGTGTAACAGGGCTGAACACCGGGGAGCTGTCTTGG,CASSVTGLNTGELSW
TRBJ1-4,TRBV10-2,.,.,TGCGCCAGCAGTGAGAGCGGCAGGATGAGTTCGGCTAATGAAAAACTGTTTTTT,CASSESGRMSSANEKLFF
TRBJ1-5,TRBV10-2,.,once,TGCGCCAGCAGTGAGCCGGACAGTATGAGCAATCAGCCCCAGCATTTT,CASSEPDSMSNQPQHF
TRBJ2-5,TRBV12-3/TRBV12-4,.,few,TGTGCCAGCAGTTTTTCTAGGGCAGAGACCCAGTACTTC,CASSFSRAETQYF
TRBJ1-1,TRBV29-1,.,.,TGCAGCGTTGAAGATTGGGGGACCACCCCTCCGAACACTGAAGCTTTCTTT,CSVEDWGTTPPNTEAFF
TRBJ2-5,TRBV4-2,TRBD2,.,TGTGCCAGCAGCCAAGATGGATGGGGGGGAGAGACCCAGTACTTC,CASSQDGWGGETQYF
TRBJ2-7,TRBV20-1,.,many,TGCAGTGCTACAGGGGCCTCCTACGAGCAGTACTTC,CSATGASYEQYF
TRBJ1-6,TRBV10-3,.,.,TGTGCCATCAGTGACTGGAACAGGGATCCCTTTGGTTCACCCCTCCACTTT,CAISDWNRDPFGSPLHF
TRBJ1-6,TRBV9,TRBD1,many,TGTGCCAGCAGCGCCGGACAGGGCTTCGGTTCACCCCTCCACTTT,CASSAGQGFGSPLHF
TRBJ1-1,TRBV15,.,.,TGTGCCACCAGTTACAAGGGAGGGGGAGACACTGAAGCTTTCTTT,CATSYKGGGDTEAFF
TRBJ2-7,TRBV20-1,.,many,TGCAGTGCTAGAGATGGCGACTCCTACGAGCAGTACTTC,CSARDGDSYEQYF
TRBJ2-7,TRBV5-1,.,many,TGCGCCAGCAGCTTGGATCTCAGGGGAAACGAGCAGTACTTC,CASSLDLRGNEQYF
TRBJ1-2,TRBV20-1,.,.,TGCAGTGCTAGAGTACAGGGCGGAACCTTCATCTATGGCTACACCTTC,CSARVQGGTFIYGYTF
TRBJ1-4,TRBV7-8,TRBD1,few,TGTGCCAGCAGCTTTCTACCCTACAGGGACAGGGGGCAGATTGAAAAACTGTTTTTT,CASSFLPYRDRGQIEKLFF
TRBJ2-2,TRBV3-1,.,few,TGTGCCAGCAGCCAAGAGTCCTTGGGCACCGGGGAGCTGTTTTTT,CASSQESLGTGELFF
TRBJ1-6,TRBV28,.,.,TGTGCCAGCAGACCCCCTTCTTCACCCCTCCACTTT,CASRPPSSPLHF
TRBJ2-5,TRBV20-1,.,many,TGCAGTGCTTACCCGGGACAATGGAAAGAGACCCAGTACTTC,CSAYPGQWKETQYF
TRBJ2-7,TRBV12-3/TRBV12-4,TRBD2,many,TGTGCCAGCAGTACCAGGGTAGGCGGGAGACACCCCTACGAGCAGTACTTC,CASSTRVGGRHPYEQYF